The 10 T cell receptor beta chains listed next were all sequenced from one sample in a study of T cells in Graves' hyperthyroidism and ophthalmopathy. The CDR3 regions of TCR beta were amplified from RNA transcripts. Primed by the HTBI set, a first-round RT-PCR was run on the TCR CDR3. TCRdb re-called the multiplex PCR reads with MiXCR, one entry per CDR3 protein. The table has 300,000 to 350,000 distinct CDR3 sequences, approximately 18% seen once. Sequencing was carried out using blood. The receptors come from a woman aged 40 to 50 with Graves' ophthalmopathy.

This clonotype was seen at least ten times. A much larger clone lies one base from this, so it may be a read error. The chain recombines TRBV7-2 with TRBJ2-7, with D hard to call. The germline gives CDR1 SGHTA, CDR2 FQGNSA. The CDR3 sequence is 11 residues long. With 0 bases removed from V and 5 bases from J, the gap between germline ends came to 2 bases. The CDR3 DNA reads as TGTGCCAGCAGCTTAGCCCACGAGCAGTACTTC. This gives the protein CASSLAHEQYF.

This clonotype was counted many times. The chain employs TRBV29-1 and TRBJ2-7; the D call may be TRBD1 or TRBD2 (5 bases each). The germline V gene encodes CDR1 SQVTM and CDR2 ANQGSEA. The CDR3 extends over 11 amino acids. The V and J ends lost 4 bases and 6 bases respectively, with 10 bases between them. CDR3 nucleotides: TGCAGCGTTGGAGGGGCCCGCGAGCAGTACTTC. Residues: CSVGGAREQYF.

This clonotype was recorded at least ten times. V and J are TRBV28 and TRBJ1-1; 8 bases line up with TRBD1. The V gene's germline CDR1 is MDHEN and CDR2 SYDVKM. The junction had 7 bases not matched to a gene; V was cut back by 6 bases and J by 1 base. The CDR3 sequence is 15 residues long. The CDR3 protein is CASRSGGLGNTEAFF. The CDR3 bases are TGTGCCAGCAGATCAGGGGGCTTGGGGAACACTGAAGCTTTCTTT.

This clonotype was counted ten times or more. The V and J genes are TRBV28 and TRBJ2-7; D may be TRBD1 or TRBD2 (5 bases each). Deletions cut 5 bases from V and 2 bases from J, with 13 bases between. The CDR3 consists of 14 residues. In germline, CDR1 is MDHEN, CDR2 SYDVKM. The chain's CDR3 is CASSPPRGTYEQYF. The CDR3 DNA reads as TGTGCCAGCAGTCCACCGAGGGGAACCTACGAGCAGTACTTC.

This clonotype was detected ten times or more. V gene TRBV28 combines with J gene TRBJ2-4; perhaps TRBD2 as D (6 bases). The ends were cut back, 7 bases at V and 9 bases at J, with 22 bases in the middle. The CDR3 consists of 15 residues. Per germline, CDR1 MDHEN and CDR2 SYDVKM. In DNA, the CDR3 is TGTGCCAGCACAACAACAACGCGGGGAAAGGGCATTCAGTACTTC. Its protein product is CASTTTTRGKGIQYF.

Ten or more counts support this clonotype. V gene TRBV11-3 combines with J gene TRBJ1-1; D possibly corresponds to TRBD1 (5 bases). The CDR3 runs 14 residues. Trimming stripped 6 bases from V and 1 base from J, with 12 bases between. Germline assignment: CDR1 SGHNT and CDR2 YENEEA. The CDR3 here is CASSLGHPNTEAFF. Written as DNA, the CDR3 is TGTGCCAGCAGTCTAGGACACCCGAACACTGAAGCTTTCTTT. Looking up the rest from reference TRBV11-3 and TRBJ1-1 gives the full variable domain: EAGVVQSPRYKIIEKKQPVAFWCNPISGHNTLYWYLQNLGQGPELLIRYENEEAVDDSQLPKDRFSAERLKGVDSTLKIQPAELGDSAVYLCASSLGHPNTEAFFGQGTRLTVV.

This clonotype was picked up many times. As DNA, the CDR3 is TGTGCCAGCAGTGAAAGGATCGGGACAGGGGCTTCTATTGGGGGCTACACCTTC. This translates into CASSERIGTGASIGGYTF. The V gene is TRBV6-1, the J gene TRBJ1-2; 10 nucleotides align to TRBD1. The V gene end was trimmed by 2 bases and the J gene end by 8 bases; junction bases not matched to a gene: 17. Per germline, CDR1 MNHNS and CDR2 SASEGT. The CDR3 spans 18 residues.

This clonotype was observed many times. The V gene is TRBV30, the J gene TRBJ1-1, with 7 bases fitting TRBD1. Germline V gives CDR1 GTSNPN, CDR2 SVGIG (reference sequence). CDR3 length: 13 amino acids. V gave up 3 bases and J gave up 5 bases; unmatched junction bases: 6. Written as DNA, the CDR3 is TGTGCCTGGAGGGAGACAGGGAGTACTGAAGCTTTCTTT. This translates into CAWRETGSTEAFF.

In its sample, this clonotype was seen many times. The gene calls are TRBV4-3 and TRBJ2-7, with D perhaps matching TRBD1 or TRBD2 (5 bases each). The CDR3 consists of 14 residues. Germline CDR1 LGHNA, CDR2 YSLEER. V was clipped by 0 bases and J by 3 bases, with 9 bases between them. CDR3 in amino acids: CASSQDEGNYEQYF. The DNA for the CDR3 is TGCGCCAGCAGCCAAGATGAGGGGAACTACGAGCAGTACTTC.

This clonotype has ten or more counts. The V and J genes are TRBV11-2 and TRBJ1-6; no clear D. Looked up from germline, CDR1 is SGHAT and CDR2 is FQNNGV. V lost 4 bases, J lost 0 bases, and 7 bases lay in between. CDR3 size: 15 residues. CDR3 coding DNA: TGTGCCAGCAGCTCCGAGAGCTCCTATAATTCACCCCTCCACTTT. Translation gives CASSSESSYNSPLHF. Full variable domain (remainder filled in from reference TRBV11-2 and TRBJ1-6): EAGVAQSPRYKIIEKRQSVAFWCNPISGHATLYWYQQILGQGPKLLIQFQNNGVVDDSQLPKDRFSAERLKGVDSTLKIQPAKLEDSAVYLCASSSESSYNSPLHFGNGTRLTVT.